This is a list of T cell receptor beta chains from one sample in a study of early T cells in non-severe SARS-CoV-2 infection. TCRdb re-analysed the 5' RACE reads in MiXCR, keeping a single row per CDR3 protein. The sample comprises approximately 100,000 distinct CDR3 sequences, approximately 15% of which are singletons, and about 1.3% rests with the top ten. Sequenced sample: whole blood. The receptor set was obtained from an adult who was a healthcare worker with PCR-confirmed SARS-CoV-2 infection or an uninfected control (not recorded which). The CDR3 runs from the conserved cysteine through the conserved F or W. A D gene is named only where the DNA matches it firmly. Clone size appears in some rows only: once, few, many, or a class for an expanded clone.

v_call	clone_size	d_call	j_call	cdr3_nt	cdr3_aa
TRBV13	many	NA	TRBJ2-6	TGTGCCAGCAGCGCGCAGGACGGGCCCTCTGGGGCCAACGTCCTGACTTTC	CASSAQDGPSGANVLTF
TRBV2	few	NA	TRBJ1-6	TGTGCCAGCGGGAGGGGTTTTTATATGAGCTCCTATAATTCACCCCTCCACTTT	CASGRGFYMSSYNSPLHF
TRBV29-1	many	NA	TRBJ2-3	TGCAGCTCCCACGGAGAGGCAGGACGCACAGATACGCAGTATTTT	CSSHGEAGRTDTQYF
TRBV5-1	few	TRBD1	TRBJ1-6	TGCGCCAGCAGCGTGGACAGGGTGATAGGGAATTCACCCCTCCACTTT	CASSVDRVIGNSPLHF
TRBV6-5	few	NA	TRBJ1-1	TGTGCCAGCAGTTATTTAGCGAACACTGAAGCTTTCTTT	CASSYLANTEAFF
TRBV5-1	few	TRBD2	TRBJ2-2	TGCGCCAGCAGCCCTAGCGGGAGTGGCACCGGGGAGCTGTTTTTT	CASSPSGSGTGELFF
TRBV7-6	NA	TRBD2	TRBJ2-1	TGTGCCAGCAGCCCACTAGCGGGGGCCACGAATGAGCAGTTCTTC	CASSPLAGATNEQFF
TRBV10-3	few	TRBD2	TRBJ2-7	TGTGCCATCAGCCCCCGGGAGGGCGCAACCGAGCAGTACTTC	CAISPREGATEQYF
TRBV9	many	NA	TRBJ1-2	TGTGCCAGCAGCGCGGATGACAGGAACTATGGCTACACCTTC	CASSADDRNYGYTF
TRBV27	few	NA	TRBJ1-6	TGTGCCAGCAGTTTATTAGGCCGGGGGACGGTGAGAAATTCACCCCTCCACTTT	CASSLLGRGTVRNSPLHF
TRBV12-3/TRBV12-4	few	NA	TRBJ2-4	TGTGCCAGCAGTTTAGACAGTCTAGCCAAAAACATTCAGTACTTC	CASSLDSLAKNIQYF
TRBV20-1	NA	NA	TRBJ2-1	TGCAGTGCTAGCGGTCACGCCCACAATGAGCAGTTCTTC	CSASGHAHNEQFF
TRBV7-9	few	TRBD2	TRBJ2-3	TGTGCCAGCAGCCCTACCAGCGGGAGGGCCGAGTATACGCAGTATTTT	CASSPTSGRAEYTQYF
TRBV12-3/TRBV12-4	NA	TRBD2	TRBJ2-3	TGTGCCAGCAGACTAGCGGGCAGCACAGATACGCAGTATTTT	CASRLAGSTDTQYF
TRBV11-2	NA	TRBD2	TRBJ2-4	TGTGCCAGCAGCTTAGAGTCGGGGGGGAGGTACATTCAGTACTTC	CASSLESGGRYIQYF
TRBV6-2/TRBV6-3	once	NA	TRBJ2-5	TGTGCCAGCGGACACAAGCAAGAGACCCAGTACTTC	CASGHKQETQYF
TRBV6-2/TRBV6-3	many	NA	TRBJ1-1	TGTGCCAGCAGTTACTTGACAGGTGGGGCTGAAGCTTTCTTT	CASSYLTGGAEAFF
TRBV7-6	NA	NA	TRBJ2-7	TGTGCCAGCAGCAGGGCCCCTGGTGAGCAGTACTTC	CASSRAPGEQYF
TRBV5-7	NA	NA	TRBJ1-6	TGTGCCAGCAGCTTGGGATGGCAGGTGGTTAATTCACCCCTCCACTTT	CASSLGWQVVNSPLHF
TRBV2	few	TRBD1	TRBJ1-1	TGTGCCAGCATCCCGGACAGGCCTAGGGAGGCTGAAGCTTTCTTT	CASIPDRPREAEAFF
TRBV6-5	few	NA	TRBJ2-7	TGTGCCAGCAGGTTAGAGACCGTCCCCTACGAGCAGTACTTC	CASRLETVPYEQYF
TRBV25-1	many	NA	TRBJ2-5	TGTGCCACCAGGAGAGGGTCCCAAGAGACCCAGTACTTC	CATRRGSQETQYF
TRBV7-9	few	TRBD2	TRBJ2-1	TGTGCCAGCAGCACGCCCCCGACTAGCGGGAGGGCCATATCCTACAATGAGCAGTTCTTC	CASSTPPTSGRAISYNEQFF
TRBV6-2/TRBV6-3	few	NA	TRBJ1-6	TGTGCCAGCAGTTTGCTATCGAGCTCCTATAATTCACCCCTCCACTTT	CASSLLSSSYNSPLHF
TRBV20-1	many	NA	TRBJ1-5	TGCAGTGCTTACCTTGACAGCCTTAATCAGCCCCAGCATTTT	CSAYLDSLNQPQHF
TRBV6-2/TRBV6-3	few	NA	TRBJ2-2	TGTGCCAGCGCGGGCCTGAACACCGGGGAGCTGTTTTTT	CASAGLNTGELFF
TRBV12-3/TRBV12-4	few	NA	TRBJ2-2	TGTGCCAGCAGTTTAGCGGGACCGAACACCGGGGAGCTGTTTTTT	CASSLAGPNTGELFF
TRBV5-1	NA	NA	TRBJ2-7	TGCGCCAGCAGTTGGGATTCCAAGTACGAGCAGTACTTC	CASSWDSKYEQYF
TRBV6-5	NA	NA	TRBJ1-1	TGTGCCAGCAGACTACTATCGGGGAACACTGAAGCTTTCTTT	CASRLLSGNTEAFF
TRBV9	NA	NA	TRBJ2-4	TGTGCCAGCAGCGATGATACAGGGTTCATTCAGTACTTC	CASSDDTGFIQYF
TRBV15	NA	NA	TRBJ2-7	TGTGCCACCAGCAGAGAAGGCTTGCCTAGCTCCTACGAGCAGTACTTC	CATSREGLPSSYEQYF
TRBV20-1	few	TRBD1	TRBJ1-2	TGCAGTGCTATCCCCCCGGGACAGGGGAACTATGGCTACACCTTC	CSAIPPGQGNYGYTF
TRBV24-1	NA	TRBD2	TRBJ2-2	TGTGCCGTGGGGACTAGCGGTAACACCGGGGAGCTGTTTTTT	CAVGTSGNTGELFF
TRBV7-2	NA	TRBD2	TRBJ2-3	TGTGCCAGCAGCCAGAGGCTCGGGGGGGGCCTCACAGATACGCAGTATTTT	CASSQRLGGGLTDTQYF
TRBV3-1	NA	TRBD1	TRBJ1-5	TGTGCCAGCAGCCCCACAGGGGATCAGCCCCAGCATTTT	CASSPTGDQPQHF
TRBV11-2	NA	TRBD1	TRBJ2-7	TGTGCCAGCAGCTCAGGGACAGGGGGCTCCTACGAGCAGTACTTC	CASSSGTGGSYEQYF
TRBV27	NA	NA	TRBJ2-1	TGTGCCAGCAAGGAGCTGTTTTTCGGTGAGCAGTTCTTC	CASKELFFGEQFF
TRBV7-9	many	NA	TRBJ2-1	TGTGCCAGCAGCTTAGCGCGGGCTAGTAGCCTAGCCGAGTTCTTC	CASSLARASSLAEFF
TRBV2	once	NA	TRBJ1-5	TGTGCCAGCAGTGCGAGGGGACTGACTAGCAATCAGCCCCAGCATTTT	CASSARGLTSNQPQHF
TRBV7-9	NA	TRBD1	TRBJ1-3	TGTGCCAGCAGCCAACTACAGGGGGAGTACTCTGGAAACACCATATATTTT	CASSQLQGEYSGNTIYF
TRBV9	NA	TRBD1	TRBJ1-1	TGTGCCAGCAGCCCCTGGGACAGCAACACTGAAGCTTTCTTT	CASSPWDSNTEAFF
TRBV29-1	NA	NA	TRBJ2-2	TGCAGCGCCATGGGAAGCCTCACCGGGGAGCTGTTTTTT	CSAMGSLTGELFF
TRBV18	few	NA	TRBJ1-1	TGTGCCAGCTCACCACAGGCATTGGGGATGAACACTGAAGCTTTCTTT	CASSPQALGMNTEAFF
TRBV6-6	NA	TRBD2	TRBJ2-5	TGTGCCAGCAGTTACTCAGCGGGGATGTACCAAGAGACCCAGTACTTC	CASSYSAGMYQETQYF
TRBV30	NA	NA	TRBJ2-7	TGTGCCTGGAGCCCCTCTATCGAGCGGTCCTACGAGCAGTACTTC	CAWSPSIERSYEQYF
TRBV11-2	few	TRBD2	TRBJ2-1	TGTGCCAGCACCCTAGCGGGACCTTACAATGAGCAGTTCTTC	CASTLAGPYNEQFF
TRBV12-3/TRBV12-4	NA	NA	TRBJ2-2	TGTGCCAGCAGTTTATGGGGAACCGGGGAGCTGTTTTTT	CASSLWGTGELFF
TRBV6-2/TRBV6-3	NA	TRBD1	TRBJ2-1	TGTGCCAGCAGTTACTCGCAGGGGGCCCTCAATGAGCAGTTCTTC	CASSYSQGALNEQFF
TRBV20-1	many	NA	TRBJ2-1	TGCAGTGCTAGAGAAGCGGGCACTCCCATGGGATCCTACAATGAGCAGTTCTTC	CSAREAGTPMGSYNEQFF
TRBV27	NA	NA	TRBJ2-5	TGTGCCAGCAGTAGGCTCAGGGGAGAGACCCAGTACTTC	CASSRLRGETQYF
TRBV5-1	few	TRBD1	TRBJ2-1	TGCGCCAGCAGCGAGACAGGGCGAAAGGATGAGCAGTTCTTC	CASSETGRKDEQFF
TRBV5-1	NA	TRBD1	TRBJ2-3	TGCGCCAGCAGCTTTAAATCAGGGGGCAGCGCAGATACGCAGTATTTT	CASSFKSGGSADTQYF
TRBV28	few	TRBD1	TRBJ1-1	TGTGCCAGTACCGGGACAGGGGGAACTGAAGCTTTCTTT	CASTGTGGTEAFF
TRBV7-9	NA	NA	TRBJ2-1	TGTGCCAGCAGCCCCCCGGGACGACATGAGCAGTTCTTC	CASSPPGRHEQFF
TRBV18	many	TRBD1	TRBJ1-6	TGTGCCAGCTCACCGGGACAGGGGGGCTCACCCCTCCACTTT	CASSPGQGGSPLHF
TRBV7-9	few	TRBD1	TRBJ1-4	TGTGCCAGCAGCTTGGGGACAGAGGCAACTAATGAAAAACTGTTTTTT	CASSLGTEATNEKLFF
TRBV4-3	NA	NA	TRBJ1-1	TGCGCCAGCAGCCAAAGTAGCGTTGGGAGGGACACTGAAGCTTTCTTT	CASSQSSVGRDTEAFF
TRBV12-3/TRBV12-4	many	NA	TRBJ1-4	TGTGCCAGCAGCCTGCGACAGACTAATGAAAAACTGTTTTTT	CASSLRQTNEKLFF